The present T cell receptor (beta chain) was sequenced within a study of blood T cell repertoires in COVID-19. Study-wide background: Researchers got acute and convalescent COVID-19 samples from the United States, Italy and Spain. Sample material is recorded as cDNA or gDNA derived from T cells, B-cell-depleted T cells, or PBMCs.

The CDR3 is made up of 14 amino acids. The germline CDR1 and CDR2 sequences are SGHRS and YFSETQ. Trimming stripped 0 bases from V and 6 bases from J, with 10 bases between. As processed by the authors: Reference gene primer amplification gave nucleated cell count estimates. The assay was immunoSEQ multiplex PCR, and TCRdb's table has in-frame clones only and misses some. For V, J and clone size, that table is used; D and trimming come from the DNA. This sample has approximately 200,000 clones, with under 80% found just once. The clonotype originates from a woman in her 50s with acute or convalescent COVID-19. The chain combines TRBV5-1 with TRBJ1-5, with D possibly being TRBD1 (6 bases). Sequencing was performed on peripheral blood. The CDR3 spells CASSLVGGSQPQHF. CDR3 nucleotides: TGCGCCAGCAGCTTGGTTGGGGGCAGTCAGCCCCAGCATTTT.